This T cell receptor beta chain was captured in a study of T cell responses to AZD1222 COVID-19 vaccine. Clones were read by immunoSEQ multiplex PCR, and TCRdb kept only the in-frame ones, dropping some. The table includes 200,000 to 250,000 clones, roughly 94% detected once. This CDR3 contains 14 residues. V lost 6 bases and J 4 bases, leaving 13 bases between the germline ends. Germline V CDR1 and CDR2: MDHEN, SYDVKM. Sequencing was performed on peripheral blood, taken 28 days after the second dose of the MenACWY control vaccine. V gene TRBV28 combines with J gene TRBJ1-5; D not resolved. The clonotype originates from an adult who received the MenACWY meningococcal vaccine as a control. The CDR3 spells CASSWVSNNQPQHF. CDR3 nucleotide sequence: TGTGCCAGCAGCTGGGTCAGTAATAATCAGCCCCAGCATTTT.